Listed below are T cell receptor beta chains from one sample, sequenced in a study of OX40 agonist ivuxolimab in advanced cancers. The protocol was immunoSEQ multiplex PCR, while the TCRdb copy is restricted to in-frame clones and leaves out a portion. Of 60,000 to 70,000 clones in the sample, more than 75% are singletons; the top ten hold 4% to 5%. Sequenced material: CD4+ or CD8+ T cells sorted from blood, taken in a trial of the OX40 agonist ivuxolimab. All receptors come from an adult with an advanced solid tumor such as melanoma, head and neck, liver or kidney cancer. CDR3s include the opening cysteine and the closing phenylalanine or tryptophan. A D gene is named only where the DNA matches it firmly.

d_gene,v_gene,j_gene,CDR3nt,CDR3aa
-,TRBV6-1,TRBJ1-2,TGTGCCAGCAGTGACCCCCGGAACTATGGCTACACCTTC,CASSDPRNYGYTF
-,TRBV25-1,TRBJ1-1,TGTGCCAGCAGTGTCAAAAAGAACACTGAAGCTTTCTTT,CASSVKKNTEAFF
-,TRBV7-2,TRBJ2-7,TGTGCCAGCAGCTTAGGGTTCTTGGGGGCCTCCTACGAGCAGTACTTC,CASSLGFLGASYEQYF
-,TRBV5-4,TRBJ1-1,TGTGCCAGCAGCGTGGACGGGAACACTGAAGCTTTCTTT,CASSVDGNTEAFF
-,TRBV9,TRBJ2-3,TGTGCCAGCAGCCCGAGCACAGATACGCAGTATTTT,CASSPSTDTQYF
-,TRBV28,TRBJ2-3,TGTGCCAGCCTCGAGGGCGGAGACACAGATACGCAGTATTTT,CASLEGGDTDTQYF
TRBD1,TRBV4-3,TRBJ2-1,TGCGCCAGCAGCCGCCGGGACAGGGGAGATGAGCAGTTCTTC,CASSRRDRGDEQFF
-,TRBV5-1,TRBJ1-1,TGCGCCAGCAGGCCCGGAGGGGCTGTGAACACTGAAGCTTTCTTT,CASRPGGAVNTEAFF
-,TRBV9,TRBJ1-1,TGTGCCAGCAGCCCCCGACCATTAACAGGGCTGGGCACTGAAGCTTTCTTT,CASSPRPLTGLGTEAFF
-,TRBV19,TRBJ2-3,TGTGCCAGTAAGGACGGGACGCTCCGTAGCACAGATACGCAGTATTTT,CASKDGTLRSTDTQYF
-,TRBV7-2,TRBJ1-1,TGTGCCAGCAGCTTATCTCAGGGTTACACTGAGGCTTTCTTT,CASSLSQGYTEAFF
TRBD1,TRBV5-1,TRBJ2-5,TGCGCCAGCAGCAAAGACAGGGTCCAAGAGACCCAGTACTTC,CASSKDRVQETQYF
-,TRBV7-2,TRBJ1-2,TGTGCCAGCAGCGCAGACAGAAACTATGGCTACACCTTC,CASSADRNYGYTF